This T cell receptor beta chain was captured in a study of blood T cell repertoires in COVID-19. About the study: T cells, B-cell-depleted T cells, or PBMCs provided the cDNA or gDNA that served as material.

Original data processing: The authors estimated nucleated cell counts from reference gene primer amplification. Here immunoSEQ multiplex PCR was the method, and the copy in TCRdb shows in-frame clones only, minus some. V, J and clone size derive from that table, while D and trimming were established from the DNA sequence. The table includes 150,000 to 200,000 clones, 88% detected once. The CDR3 is 18 residues long. The germline CDR1 and CDR2 sequences are MDHEN and SYDVKM. The V segment lost 6 bases and the J segment 8 bases; nucleotides outside the gene matches: 19. The chain carries TRBV28 and TRBJ1-4; 9 nucleotides line up with TRBD1. This clonotype was obtained from a man aged 35-49 years with active or convalescent COVID-19. The sample taken for sequencing was peripheral blood. CDR3 sequence: CASSSRGTGSSPGEKLFF. CDR3 DNA: TGTGCCAGCAGCTCCCGGGGGACAGGGTCCAGTCCCGGGGAAAAACTGTTTTTT.